The present T cell receptor (beta chain) was sequenced within a study of blood T cell repertoires in COVID-19. Study summary: From the United States, Italy and Spain came samples of acute and convalescent COVID-19.

Repertoires were generated with immunoSEQ multiplex PCR, while TCRdb's copy carries only in-frame clones and drops some. In the table there are 250,000 to 350,000 clones, approximately 92% of which are singletons. Trimming pared 3 bases from V and 5 bases from J, leaving 17 bases between. This CDR3 has 15 amino acids. Germline V lookup: CDR1 SGHRS, CDR2 YFSETQ. Participants' reported clinical history set cohort assignment. Recovered status applied to Cohort 3 donors who had two consecutive negative PCRs. It also applied to those with clearance or with symptom resolution. The chain has TRBV5-1 and TRBJ2-5, with TRBD2 as a possible D gene (5 bases). The clonotype was recovered from a woman under 30 who had recovered from COVID-19. Sequenced material: PBMCs or T cells enriched from blood (not recorded which). CDR3 loop: CASSWGRVSGETQYF. CDR3 nucleotide sequence: TGCGCCAGCAGCTGGGGTCGGGTTTCGGGGGAGACCCAGTACTTC.